One sample yielded the 10 T cell receptor beta chains listed below, sequenced in a study of T cell responses to AZD1222 COVID-19 vaccine. Sequencing was performed with immunoSEQ multiplex PCR; in TCRdb, only in-frame clones are kept and a portion is missing. The profile shows around 120,000 clones, 90% to 95% of them singletons. Sequencing used peripheral blood, obtained on day 0 of AZD1222 vaccination. These TCRs come from an adult in good health.

The chain joins TRBV11-3 to TRBJ2-5; TRBD2 aligns across 10 bases. Losses at the gene ends were 1 base for V and 5 bases for J; bases not matched to a gene: 10. Germline lookup yields CDR1 SGHNT and CDR2 YENEEA. CDR3 length: 17 residues. The CDR3, as DNA: TGTGCCAGCAGCTTAGGTCCTAGCGGGAGTGGGACGGAGACCCAGTACTTC. Its protein product is CASSLGPSGSGTETQYF.

The chain employs TRBV28 and TRBJ2-5, with D tentatively TRBD1 or TRBD2 (5 bases each). The germline V gene has CDR1 MDHEN and CDR2 SYDVKM. The CDR3 length is 13 residues. Trimming removed 6 bases at V and 1 base at J, with 9 bases between. The CDR3 DNA reads TGTGCCAGCAGGGAGAGGGGCCAAGAGACCCAGTACTTC. It is translated as CASRERGQETQYF.

This clone was seen just once. The rearrangement joins TRBV29-1 to TRBJ2-7; D might be TRBD2 (5 bases). The CDR3 is 18 residues long. Trimming took off 6 bases at V and 5 bases at J, with 32 bases between the two ends. Germline V gene lookup returns CDR1 SQVTM and CDR2 ANQGSEA. The CDR3 reads CSVTARPGSIIKWNEQYF. In nucleotides, the CDR3 is TGCAGCGTCACCGCCCGCCCGGGATCCATCATTAAATGGAACGAGCAGTACTTC.

This chain links TRBV19 with TRBJ2-7, with D tentatively TRBD1 (5 bases). Germline-derived CDR1 and CDR2 are LNHDA and SQIVND (reference sequence). The CDR3 has 13 residues. Trimming removed 6 bases from V and 5 bases from J, with 14 bases in between. CDR3 sequence reads: CASRPQGAHEQYF. In nucleotides, the CDR3 is TGTGCCAGTAGACCTCAGGGTGCGCACGAGCAGTACTTC.

The rearrangement joins TRBV18 to TRBJ1-4; TRBD1 is a possible D gene (6 bases). The germline V and J ends were trimmed by 3 bases and 0 bases, with 11 bases remaining between them. This CDR3 spans 16 amino acids. The germline CDR1 and CDR2 sequences are KGHSH and LQKENI. The CDR3 DNA is TGTGCCAGCTCACCCTGGACAGCTGCAACTAATGAAAAACTGTTTTTT. It codes for CASSPWTAATNEKLFF. The complete variable domain, with remaining parts taken from reference TRBV18 and TRBJ1-4, reads NAGVMQNPRHLVRRRGQEARLRCSPMKGHSHVYWYRQLPEEGLKFMVYLQKENIIDESGMPKERFSAEFPKEGPSILRIQQVVRGDSAAYFCASSPWTAATNEKLFFGSGTQLSVL.

The chain combines TRBV3-1 (or the pseudogene TRBV3-2) with TRBJ2-2, with 7 bases matching TRBD1. J was trimmed by 5 bases and V by 1 base; bases with no gene match: 10. The CDR3 sequence is 17 residues long. The germline CDR1 and CDR2 sequences are LGHDT and YNNKEL (reference sequence). CDR3 coding DNA: TGTGCCAGCAGCCAAGTGGGGATAGGGGGCGCGACCGGGGAGCTGTTTTTT. This translates into CASSQVGIGGATGELFF.

The chain joins TRBV9 to TRBJ2-1; 8 positions agree with TRBD1. Trimming took 5 bases from V and 5 from J; bases not matched to a gene: 12. The germline CDR1 and CDR2 sequences are SGDLS and YYNGEE. The CDR3 consists of 16 residues. This CDR3 reads CASSYRGVRDNNEQFF. The CDR3 nucleotides are TGTGCCAGCAGTTACAGGGGGGTTCGGGACAACAATGAGCAGTTCTTC. Full variable domain (outside the CDR3, taken from reference TRBV9 and TRBJ2-1): DSGVTQTPKHLITATGQRVTLRCSPRSGDLSVYWYQQSLDQGLQFLIQYYNGEERAKGNILERFSAQQFPDLHSELNLSSLELGDSALYFCASSYRGVRDNNEQFFGPGTRLTVL.

This chain uses TRBV27 with TRBJ2-1, with D perhaps matching TRBD1 or TRBD2 (5 bases each). CDR1 MNHEY and CDR2 SMNVEV come from the germline V gene (reference sequence). The CDR3 has 15 residues. V was shortened by 6 bases and J by 0 bases, with 12 bases between the two germline ends. The CDR3 loop is CASSPSRASYNEQFF. The DNA for the CDR3 is TGTGCCAGCAGCCCTAGCAGGGCCTCCTACAATGAGCAGTTCTTC.

This clone was observed a single time. V is TRBV7-3 and J is TRBJ2-1, with a weak D call TRBD2 (5 bases). This CDR3 has 14 residues. Trimming stripped 0 bases from V and 6 bases from J, with 9 bases between. Germline V CDR1 and CDR2: SGHTA, FQGTGA. The CDR3: CASSLTAGGNEQFF. The CDR3 DNA sequence: TGTGCCAGCAGCTTAACTGCGGGCGGCAATGAGCAGTTCTTC.

This clone occurred a few times. CDR3 sequence reads: CASSLMIGTSVSRGELFF. CDR3 sequence (DNA): TGTGCCAGCAGCTTGATGATCGGGACTAGCGTAAGCCGGGGGGAGCTGTTTTTT. The chain joins TRBV11-2 to TRBJ2-2; the match to TRBD2 covers 10 bases. The germline V gene has CDR1 SGHAT and CDR2 FQNNGV. CDR3 length: 18 amino acids. V shed 3 bases, J shed 8 bases, and the junction held 15 bases outside the gene matches. Complete variable domain (other parts from reference TRBV11-2 and TRBJ2-2): EAGVAQSPRYKIIEKRQSVAFWCNPISGHATLYWYQQILGQGPKLLIQFQNNGVVDDSQLPKDRFSAERLKGVDSTLKIQPAKLEDSAVYLCASSLMIGTSVSRGELFFGEGSRLTVL.